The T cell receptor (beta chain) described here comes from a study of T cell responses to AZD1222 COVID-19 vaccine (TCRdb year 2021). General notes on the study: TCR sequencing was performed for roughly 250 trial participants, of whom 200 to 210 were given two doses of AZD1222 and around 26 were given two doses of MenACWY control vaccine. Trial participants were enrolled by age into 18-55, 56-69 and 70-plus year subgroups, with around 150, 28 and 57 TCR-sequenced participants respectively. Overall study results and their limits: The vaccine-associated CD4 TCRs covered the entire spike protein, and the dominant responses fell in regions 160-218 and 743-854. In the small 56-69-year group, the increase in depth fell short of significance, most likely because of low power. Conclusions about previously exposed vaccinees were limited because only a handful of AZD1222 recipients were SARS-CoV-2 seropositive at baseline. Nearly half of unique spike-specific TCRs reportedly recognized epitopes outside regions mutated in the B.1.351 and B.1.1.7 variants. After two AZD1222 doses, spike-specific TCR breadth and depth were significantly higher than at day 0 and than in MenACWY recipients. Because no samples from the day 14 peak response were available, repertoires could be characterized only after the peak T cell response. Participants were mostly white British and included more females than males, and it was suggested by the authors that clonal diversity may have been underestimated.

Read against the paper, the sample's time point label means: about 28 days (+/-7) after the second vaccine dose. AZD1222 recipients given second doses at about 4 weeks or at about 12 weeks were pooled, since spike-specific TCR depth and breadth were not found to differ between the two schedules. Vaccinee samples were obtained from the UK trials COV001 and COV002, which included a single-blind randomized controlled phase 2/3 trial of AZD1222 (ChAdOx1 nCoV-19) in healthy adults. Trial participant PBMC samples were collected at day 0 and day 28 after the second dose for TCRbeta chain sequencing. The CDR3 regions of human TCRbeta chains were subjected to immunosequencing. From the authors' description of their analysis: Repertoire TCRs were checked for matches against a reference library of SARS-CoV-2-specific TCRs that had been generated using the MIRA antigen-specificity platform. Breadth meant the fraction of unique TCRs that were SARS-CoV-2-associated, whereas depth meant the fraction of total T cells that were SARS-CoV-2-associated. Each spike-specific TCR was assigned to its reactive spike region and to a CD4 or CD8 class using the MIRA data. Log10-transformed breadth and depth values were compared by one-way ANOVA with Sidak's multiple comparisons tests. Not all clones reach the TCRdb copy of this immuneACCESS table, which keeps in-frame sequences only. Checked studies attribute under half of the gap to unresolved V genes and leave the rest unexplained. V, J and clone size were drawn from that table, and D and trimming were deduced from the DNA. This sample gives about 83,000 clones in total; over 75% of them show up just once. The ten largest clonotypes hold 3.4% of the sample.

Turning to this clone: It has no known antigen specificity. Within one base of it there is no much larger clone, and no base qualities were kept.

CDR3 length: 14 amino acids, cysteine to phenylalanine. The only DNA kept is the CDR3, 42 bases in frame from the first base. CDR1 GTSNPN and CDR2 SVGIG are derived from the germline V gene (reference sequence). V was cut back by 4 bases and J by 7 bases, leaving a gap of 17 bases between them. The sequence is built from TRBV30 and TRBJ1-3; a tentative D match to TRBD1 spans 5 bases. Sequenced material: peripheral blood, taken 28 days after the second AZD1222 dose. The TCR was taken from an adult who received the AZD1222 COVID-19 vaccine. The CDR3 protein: CAWNPRDGWNTIYF. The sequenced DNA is TGTGCCTGGAATCCCCGGGACGGCTGGAACACCATATATTTT.